A single sample is the source of the 16 T cell receptor beta chains below, sequenced in a study of T cell responses to AZD1222 COVID-19 vaccine (dated by TCRdb to the early 2020s). The sample's time point label, in plain terms: baseline before first vaccination. The method behind the library was the immunoSEQ multiplex PCR assay. Held by TCRdb, this immuneACCESS table contains in-frame sequences only and omits some clones. Under half of the omission traces to an unresolved V gene where checked; the cause of the rest is unknown. The sample table holds 55,000 to 75,000 clones, of which 85% to 90% were seen once. The top ten clones comprise roughly 5% of the sample. The source was peripheral blood, collected on day 0 of AZD1222 vaccination. These receptors all stem from an adult in good health.

The V and J genes are TRBV9 and TRBJ2-6; TRBD2 aligns across 7 bases. Germline V CDR1 and CDR2: SGDLS, YYNGEE. This CDR3 contains 20 residues. The V segment lost 4 bases and the J segment 0 bases; nucleotides outside the gene matches: 16. The CDR3 loop is CASSSPWEGSTPSGANVLTF. CDR3 coding DNA: TGTGCCAGCAGCTCACCATGGGAGGGGAGCACCCCCTCTGGGGCCAACGTCCTGACTTTC.

The V gene is TRBV5-1, the J gene TRBJ1-1, with 7 bases aligning to TRBD1. V gave up 3 bases and J gave up 4 bases; unmatched junction bases: 6. This CDR3 has 14 amino acids. CDR1 is SGHRS and CDR2 is YFSETQ in the germline V gene. The CDR3 nucleotides read TGCGCCAGCAGCTCCCAGGGGGGCGTCACTGAAGCTTTCTTT. Translation gives CASSSQGGVTEAFF.

The chain recombines TRBV5-5 with TRBJ1-1; 9 bases are a match to TRBD1. Germline V lookup: CDR1 SGHKS, CDR2 YYEKEE (reference sequence). There are 13 residues in the CDR3. The junction had 11 bases not matched to a gene; V was cut back by 7 bases and J by 10 bases. The CDR3 coding sequence is TGTGCCAGCGACAATCCTAACAGGGGGCGAGCTTTCTTT. It codes for CASDNPNRGRAFF.

This clone was detected once. The chain joins TRBV6-5 to TRBJ1-1; 7 positions agree with TRBD1. Germline V gene data show CDR1 as MNHEY and CDR2 as SVGAGI. V was clipped by 9 bases and J by 4 bases; unmatched bases: 14. CDR3 size: 15 residues. This CDR3 is CASLPASGQLTEAFF. As DNA, the CDR3 is TGTGCCAGTCTTCCAGCTTCGGGACAGCTCACTGAAGCTTTCTTT.

This clone has just one count. The CDR3 sequence is CASSLKQILSSGANVLTF. In DNA form, the CDR3 reads TGTGCCAGCAGCTTAAAACAGATCCTCAGCTCTGGGGCCAACGTCCTGACTTTC. The V call is TRBV7-8, the J call TRBJ2-6; D is unresolved. V was cut by 2 bases and J by 0 bases, with 14 bases left in between. CDR3 size: 18 residues. Germline assignment: CDR1 SGHVS and CDR2 FQNEAQ. The variable domain in full, completed from reference TRBV7-8 and TRBJ2-6, reads GAGVSQSPRYKVAKRGQDVALRCDPISGHVSLFWYQQALGQGPEFLTYFQNEAQLDKSGLPSDRFFAERPEGSVSTLKIQRTQQEDSAVYLCASSLKQILSSGANVLTFGAGSRLTVL.

The V and J genes are TRBV2 and TRBJ1-1; a weak D match, TRBD1 (6 bases). V lost 4 bases to trimming and J lost 1 base, with 10 bases between them. Germline lookup yields CDR1 SNHLY and CDR2 FYNNEI. The CDR3 extends over 14 amino acids. The CDR3 nucleotides are TGTGCCAGCAGTGTATCCAGGGGGAACACTGAAGCTTTCTTT. As protein: CASSVSRGNTEAFF. Full variable domain (rest looked up from reference TRBV2 and TRBJ1-1): EPEVTQTPSHQVTQMGQEVILRCVPISNHLYFYWYRQILGQKVEFLVSFYNNEISEKSEIFDDQFSVERPDGSNFTLKIRSTKLEDSAMYFCASSVSRGNTEAFFGQGTRLTVV.

The chain is built from TRBV11-2 and TRBJ2-4, with 14 bases that match TRBD2. Germline lookup yields CDR1 SGHAT and CDR2 FQNNGV. The CDR3 extends over 17 amino acids. Trimming at V came to 1 base and at J to 5 bases, leaving 4 bases not matched to a gene. CDR3 sequence: CASSLGGLAGAENIQYF. The CDR3, as DNA: TGTGCCAGCAGCTTAGGGGGACTAGCGGGGGCGGAAAACATTCAGTACTTC. Full variable domain (rest looked up from reference TRBV11-2 and TRBJ2-4): EAGVAQSPRYKIIEKRQSVAFWCNPISGHATLYWYQQILGQGPKLLIQFQNNGVVDDSQLPKDRFSAERLKGVDSTLKIQPAKLEDSAVYLCASSLGGLAGAENIQYFGAGTRLSVL.

The genes are TRBV9 and TRBJ2-1; D is unresolved. V was pared by 3 bases and J by 2 bases, with 6 bases between. CDR1 is SGDLS and CDR2 is YYNGEE in the germline V gene. The CDR3 is 13 residues long. In DNA, the CDR3 is TGTGCCAGCAGCGCCGGAACCTACAATGAGCAGTTCTTC. Its protein product is CASSAGTYNEQFF.

The J gene is TRBJ1-1, the V gene TRBV5-1; D remains unclear. The CDR3 consists of 13 residues. Germline V gene lookup returns CDR1 SGHRS and CDR2 YFSETQ. V lost 2 bases and J lost 5, with 10 bases in between. DNA of the CDR3: TGCGCCAGCAGCTTCCGGTTGGGGACTGAAGCTTTCTTT. This sequence encodes CASSFRLGTEAFF.

This chain links TRBV4-1 with TRBJ1-6; a possible D gene is TRBD1 (6 bases). This CDR3 spans 16 amino acids. Germline V CDR1 and CDR2: MGHRA, YSYEKL. V was pared by 1 base and J by 10 bases, with 17 bases between. CDR3 sequence reads: CASSQGAGRGRSPLHF. For the CDR3, the DNA is TGCGCCAGCAGCCAAGGAGCAGGGAGGGGGAGGTCACCCCTCCACTTT.

The chain links TRBV10-1 to TRBJ2-5; possibly TRBD1 for D (6 bases). CDR3 length: 14 residues. Per the germline V gene, CDR1 is WNHNN and CDR2 is SYGVQD (reference sequence). The germline V and J ends were trimmed by 0 bases and 9 bases, with 14 bases remaining between them. The CDR3, as DNA: TGCGCCAGCAGTGAGTCGGGCAGGGGTGCGGCCCAGTACTTC. Translated, it gives CASSESGRGAAQYF.

The chain has TRBV6-6 and TRBJ2-1; D possibly corresponds to TRBD1 (6 bases). Germline-derived CDR1 and CDR2 are MNHNY and SVGAGI (reference sequence). V gave up 5 bases and J gave up 7 bases, with 15 bases separating them. CDR3 length equals 14 residues. The CDR3 DNA reads as TGTGCCAGCAGTGGCAGGGGCCCCTCGAATGAGCAGTTCTTC. It yields the protein CASSGRGPSNEQFF.

The gene calls are TRBV7-9 and TRBJ1-1; no clear D. The V end was cut by 5 bases, the J end by 5 bases, with 9 bases between. CDR1 is SEHNR and CDR2 is FQNEAQ in the germline V gene (reference sequence). The CDR3 totals 12 residues. The CDR3 here is CASSPRETEAFF. The CDR3 DNA sequence: TGTGCCAGCAGCCCTCGGGAGACTGAAGCTTTCTTT.

The V and J genes are TRBV9 and TRBJ1-4; 10 bases are a match to TRBD1. Per germline, CDR1 SGDLS and CDR2 YYNGEE. The CDR3 totals 17 residues. Germline trimming cut 0 bases from V and 2 bases from J; bases unmatched to any gene: 4. The CDR3 DNA is TGTGCCAGCAGCGTAGGGGACAGGGGTTTGACTAATGAAAAACTGTTTTTT. This encodes CASSVGDRGLTNEKLFF. Using reference TRBV9 and TRBJ1-4 for the parts outside the CDR3, the full variable domain is DSGVTQTPKHLITATGQRVTLRCSPRSGDLSVYWYQQSLDQGLQFLIQYYNGEERAKGNILERFSAQQFPDLHSELNLSSLELGDSALYFCASSVGDRGLTNEKLFFGSGTQLSVL.

The chain combines TRBV5-8 with TRBJ1-1, with 10 bases matching TRBD1. Germline trimming cut 4 bases from V and 1 base from J; bases unmatched to any gene: 7. The CDR3 extends over 16 amino acids. The germline CDR1 and CDR2 sequences are SGHTS and YDEGEE. The CDR3 bases are TGTGCCAGCAGCGCAGGGACAGGGGTCCGGAACACTGAAGCTTTCTTT. It specifies CASSAGTGVRNTEAFF.

The rearrangement links TRBV7-2 to TRBJ1-5, with D possibly being TRBD1 (5 bases). Germline loops: CDR1 SGHTA, CDR2 FQGNSA. V was shortened by 2 bases and J by 9 bases, with 11 bases between the two germline ends. The CDR3 length is 13 residues. CDR3 in DNA: TGTGCCAGCAGCTTATCCGACAGCCTGCCCCAGCATTTT. Translating gives CASSLSDSLPQHF.